This TCR beta chain was obtained from a study of blood T cell repertoires in COVID-19. Study as a whole: From T cells, B-cell-depleted T cells, or PBMCs came the material, which was cDNA or gDNA.

Looked up from germline, CDR1 is SGHVS and CDR2 is FQNEAQ. The ends lost 1 base at V and 7 bases at J; junction bases unmatched: 6. CDR3 length: 15 amino acids. The age range of participants was about 18 to 90 years, with residence in about two dozen US areas. People in the exposed group encountered a COVID-19 case within 2 weeks before entering the study. Data came from immunoSEQ multiplex PCR; TCRdb stores just in-frame clones and leaves some out. Of a few hundred thousand clones in the sample, 80% to 90% were seen once. The clonotype originates from a woman between 35 and 50 years old who had been exposed to COVID-19. The sample taken for sequencing was PBMCs or T cells enriched from blood (not recorded which). This chain connects TRBV7-8 to TRBJ2-4, with 8 bases fitting TRBD2. CDR3 sequence reads: CASSLGGGGRNIQYF. DNA of the CDR3: TGTGCCAGCAGCTTAGGTGGCGGGGGGCGGAACATTCAGTACTTC.